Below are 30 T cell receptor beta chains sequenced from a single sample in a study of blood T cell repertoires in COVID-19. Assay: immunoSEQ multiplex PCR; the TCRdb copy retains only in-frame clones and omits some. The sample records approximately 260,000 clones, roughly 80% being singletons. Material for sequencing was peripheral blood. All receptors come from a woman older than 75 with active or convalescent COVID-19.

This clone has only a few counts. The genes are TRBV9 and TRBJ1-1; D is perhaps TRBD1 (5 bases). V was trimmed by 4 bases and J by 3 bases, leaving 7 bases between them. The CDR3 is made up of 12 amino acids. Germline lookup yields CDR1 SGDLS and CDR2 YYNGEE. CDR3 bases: TGTGCCAGCAGCAGGGACTACACTGAAGCTTTCTTT. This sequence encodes CASSRDYTEAFF.

The CDR3 DNA is TGTGCCAGCCGTGACAGGGGGGATCCGATTGAAAAACTGTTTTTT. Its protein is CASRDRGDPIEKLFF. The chain is built from TRBV27 and TRBJ1-4, with TRBD1 identical over 9 bases. This CDR3 has 15 residues. The germline gives CDR1 MNHEY, CDR2 SMNVEV (reference sequence). Trimming took 8 bases from V and 7 from J; bases not matched to a gene: 11.

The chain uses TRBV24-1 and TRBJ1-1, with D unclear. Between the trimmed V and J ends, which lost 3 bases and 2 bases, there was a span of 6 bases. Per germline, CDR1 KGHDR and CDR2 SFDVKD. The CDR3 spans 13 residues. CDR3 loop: CATSDHRNTEAFF. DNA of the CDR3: TGTGCCACCAGTGATCACAGAAACACTGAAGCTTTCTTT.

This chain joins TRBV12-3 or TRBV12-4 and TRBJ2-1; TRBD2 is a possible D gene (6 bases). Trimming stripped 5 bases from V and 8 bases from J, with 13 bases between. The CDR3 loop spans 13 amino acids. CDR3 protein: CASSKTSRDEQFF. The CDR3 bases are TGTGCCAGCAGTAAAACTAGCCGCGATGAGCAGTTCTTC.

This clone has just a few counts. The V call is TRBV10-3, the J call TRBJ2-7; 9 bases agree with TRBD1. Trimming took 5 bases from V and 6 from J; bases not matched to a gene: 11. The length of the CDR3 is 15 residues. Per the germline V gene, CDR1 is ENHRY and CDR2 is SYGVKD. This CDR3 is CAISKGNRGHSEQYF. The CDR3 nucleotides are TGTGCCATCAGTAAAGGGAACAGGGGGCACTCCGAGCAGTACTTC.

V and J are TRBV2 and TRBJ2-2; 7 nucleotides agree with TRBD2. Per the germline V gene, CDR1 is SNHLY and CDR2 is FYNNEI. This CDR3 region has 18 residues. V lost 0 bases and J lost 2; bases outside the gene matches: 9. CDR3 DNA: TGTGCCAGCAGTGAAGCGCTTCGGGGAGGGAACAACACCGGGGAGCTGTTTTTT. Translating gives CASSEALRGGNNTGELFF.

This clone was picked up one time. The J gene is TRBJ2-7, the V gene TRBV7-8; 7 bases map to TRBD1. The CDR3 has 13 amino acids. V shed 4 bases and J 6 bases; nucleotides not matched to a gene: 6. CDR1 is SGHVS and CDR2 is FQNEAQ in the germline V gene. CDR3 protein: CASSYGQVGEQYF. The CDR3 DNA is TGTGCCAGCAGCTACGGACAGGTGGGCGAGCAGTACTTC. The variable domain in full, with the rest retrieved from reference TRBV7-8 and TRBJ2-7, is GAGVSQSPRYKVAKRGQDVALRCDPISGHVSLFWYQQALGQGPEFLTYFQNEAQLDKSGLPSDRFFAERPEGSVSTLKIQRTQQEDSAVYLCASSYGQVGEQYFGPGTRLTVT.

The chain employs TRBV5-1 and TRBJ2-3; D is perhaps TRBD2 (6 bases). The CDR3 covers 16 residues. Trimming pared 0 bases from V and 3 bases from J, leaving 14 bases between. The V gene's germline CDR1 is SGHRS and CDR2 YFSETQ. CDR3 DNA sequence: TGCGCCAGCAGCTTGGCGACTAGATCCGGGACAGATACGCAGTATTTT. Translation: CASSLATRSGTDTQYF.

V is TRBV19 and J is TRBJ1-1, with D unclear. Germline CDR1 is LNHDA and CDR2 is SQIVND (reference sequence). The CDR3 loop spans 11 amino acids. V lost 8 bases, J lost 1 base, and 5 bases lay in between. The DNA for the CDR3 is TGTGCCAGTTACAGGAACACTGAAGCTTTCTTT. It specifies CASYRNTEAFF.

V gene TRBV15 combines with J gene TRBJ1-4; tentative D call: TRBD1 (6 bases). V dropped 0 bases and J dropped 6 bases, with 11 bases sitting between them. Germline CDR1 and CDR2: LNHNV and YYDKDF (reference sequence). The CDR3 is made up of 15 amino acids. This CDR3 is CATSRDRGQYEKLFF. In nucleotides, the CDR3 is TGTGCCACCAGCAGAGACAGGGGTCAGTATGAAAAACTGTTTTTT.

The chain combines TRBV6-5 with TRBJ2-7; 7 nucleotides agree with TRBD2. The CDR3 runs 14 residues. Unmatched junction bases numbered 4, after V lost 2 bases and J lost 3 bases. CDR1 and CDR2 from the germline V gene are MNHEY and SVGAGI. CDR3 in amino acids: CASSYAGRNYEQYF. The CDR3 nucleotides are TGTGCCAGCAGTTACGCCGGGAGGAACTACGAGCAGTACTTC.

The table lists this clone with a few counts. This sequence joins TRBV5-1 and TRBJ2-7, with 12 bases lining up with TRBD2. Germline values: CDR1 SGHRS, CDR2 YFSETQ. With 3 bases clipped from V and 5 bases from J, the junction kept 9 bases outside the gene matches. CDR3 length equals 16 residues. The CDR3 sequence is CASSSIMTSGSHEQYF. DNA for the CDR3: TGCGCCAGCAGCTCAATTATGACTAGCGGGAGCCACGAGCAGTACTTC.

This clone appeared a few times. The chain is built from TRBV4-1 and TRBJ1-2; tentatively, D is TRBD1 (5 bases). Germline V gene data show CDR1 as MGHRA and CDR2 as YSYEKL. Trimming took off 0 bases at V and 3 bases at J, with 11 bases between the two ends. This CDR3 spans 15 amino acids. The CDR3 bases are TGCGCCAGCAGCCAAGATAGGGCAGGGCACTATGGCTACACCTTC. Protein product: CASSQDRAGHYGYTF.

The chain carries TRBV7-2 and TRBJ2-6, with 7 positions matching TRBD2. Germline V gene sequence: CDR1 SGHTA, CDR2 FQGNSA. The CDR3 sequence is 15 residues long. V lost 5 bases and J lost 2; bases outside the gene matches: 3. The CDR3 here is CASSPGGAGANVLTF. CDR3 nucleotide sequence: TGTGCCAGCAGCCCTGGGGGGGCTGGGGCCAACGTCCTGACTTTC.

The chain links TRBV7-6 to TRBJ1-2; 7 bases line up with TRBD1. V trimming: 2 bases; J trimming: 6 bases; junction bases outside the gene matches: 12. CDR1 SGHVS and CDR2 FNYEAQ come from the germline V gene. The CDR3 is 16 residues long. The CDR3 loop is CASSLFSGDSNHGYTF. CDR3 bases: TGTGCCAGCAGCTTATTTTCTGGGGACAGTAATCATGGCTACACCTTC. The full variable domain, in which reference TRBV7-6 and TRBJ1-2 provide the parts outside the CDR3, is GAGVSQSPRYKVTKRGQDVALRCDPISGHVSLYWYRQALGQGPEFLTYFNYEAQQDKSGLPNDRFSAERPEGSISTLTIQRTEQRDSAMYRCASSLFSGDSNHGYTFGSGTRLTVV.

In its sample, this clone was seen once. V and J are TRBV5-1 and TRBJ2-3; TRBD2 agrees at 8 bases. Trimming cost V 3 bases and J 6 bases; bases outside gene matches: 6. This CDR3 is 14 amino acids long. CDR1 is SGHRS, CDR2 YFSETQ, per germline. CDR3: CASSSGLEQDTQYF. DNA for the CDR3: TGCGCCAGCAGCTCGGGACTAGAACAGGATACGCAGTATTTT.

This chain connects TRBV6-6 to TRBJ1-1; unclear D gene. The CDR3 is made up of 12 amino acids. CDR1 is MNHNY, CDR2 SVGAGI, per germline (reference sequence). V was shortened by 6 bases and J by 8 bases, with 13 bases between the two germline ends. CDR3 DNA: TGTGCCAGCAGGTCAATGGGCCCCGAAGCTTTCTTT. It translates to CASRSMGPEAFF.

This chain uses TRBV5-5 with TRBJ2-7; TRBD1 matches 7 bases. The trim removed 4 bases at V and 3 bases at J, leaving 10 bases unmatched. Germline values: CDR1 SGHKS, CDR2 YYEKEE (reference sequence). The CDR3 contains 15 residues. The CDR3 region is CASSRIPGQSYEQYF. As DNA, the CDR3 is TGTGCCAGCAGCCGGATTCCGGGACAGAGCTACGAGCAGTACTTC. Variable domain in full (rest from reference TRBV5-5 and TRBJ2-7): DAGVTQSPTHLIKTRGQQVTLRCSPISGHKSVSWYQQVLGQGPQFIFQYYEKEERGRGNFPDRFSARQFPNYSSELNVNALLLGDSALYLCASSRIPGQSYEQYFGPGTRLTVT.

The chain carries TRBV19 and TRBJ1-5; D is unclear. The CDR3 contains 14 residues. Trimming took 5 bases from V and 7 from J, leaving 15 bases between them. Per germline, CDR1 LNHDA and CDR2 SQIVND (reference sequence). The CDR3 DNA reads TGTGCCAGTAGTCTCTCGATTCTACCCCAGCCCCAGCATTTT. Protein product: CASSLSILPQPQHF.

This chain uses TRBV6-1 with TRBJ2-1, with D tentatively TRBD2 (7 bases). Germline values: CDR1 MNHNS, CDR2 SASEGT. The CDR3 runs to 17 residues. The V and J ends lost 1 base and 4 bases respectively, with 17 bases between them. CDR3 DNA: TGTGCCAGCAGTGAAGTTCTTACGGGGGGCCGATACAATGAGCAGTTCTTC. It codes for CASSEVLTGGRYNEQFF.

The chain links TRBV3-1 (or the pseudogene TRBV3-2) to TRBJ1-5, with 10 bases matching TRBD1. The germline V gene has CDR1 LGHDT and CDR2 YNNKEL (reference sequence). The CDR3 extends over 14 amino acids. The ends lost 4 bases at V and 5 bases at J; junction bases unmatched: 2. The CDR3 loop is CASSLGTGDQPQHF. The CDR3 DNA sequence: TGTGCCAGCAGCCTCGGGACAGGGGATCAGCCCCAGCATTTT.

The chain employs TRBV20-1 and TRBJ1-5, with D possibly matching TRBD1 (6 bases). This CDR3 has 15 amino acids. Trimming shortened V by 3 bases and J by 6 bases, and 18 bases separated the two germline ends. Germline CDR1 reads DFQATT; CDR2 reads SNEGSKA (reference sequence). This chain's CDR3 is CSASSLGAGVQPQHF. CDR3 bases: TGCAGTGCTAGTTCATTGGGCGCAGGGGTTCAGCCCCAGCATTTT.

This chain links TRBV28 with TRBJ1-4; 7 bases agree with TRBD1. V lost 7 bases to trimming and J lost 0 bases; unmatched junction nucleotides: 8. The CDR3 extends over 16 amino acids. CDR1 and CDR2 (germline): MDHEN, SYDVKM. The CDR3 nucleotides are TGTGCCAGCAAGGAGGGGGACAGCTCAACTAATGAAAAACTGTTTTTT. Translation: CASKEGDSSTNEKLFF.

The CDR3 DNA sequence: TGTGCCAGCAGCCAAGGCCAGGGGGCTGTGCTGTTTTTT. It yields the protein CASSQGQGAVLFF. The chain recombines TRBV3-1 (or the pseudogene TRBV3-2) with TRBJ2-2; TRBD1 aligns across 8 bases. Germline values: CDR1 LGHDT, CDR2 YNNKEL (reference sequence). Trimming cost V 1 base and J 13 bases; bases outside gene matches: 5. The CDR3 is made up of 13 amino acids.

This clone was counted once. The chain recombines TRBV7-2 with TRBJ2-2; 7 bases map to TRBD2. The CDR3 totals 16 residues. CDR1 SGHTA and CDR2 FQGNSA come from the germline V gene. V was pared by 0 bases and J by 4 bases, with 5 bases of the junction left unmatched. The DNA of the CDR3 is TGTGCCAGCAGCTTAGCGGGAGGGCCAGGCACCGGGGAGCTGTTTTTT. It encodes CASSLAGGPGTGELFF.

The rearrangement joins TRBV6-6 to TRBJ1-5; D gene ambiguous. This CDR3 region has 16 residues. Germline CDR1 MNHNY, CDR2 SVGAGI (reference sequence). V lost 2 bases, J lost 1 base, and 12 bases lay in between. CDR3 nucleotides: TGTGCCAGCAGTTACGAGCCTGACGGGAGCAATCAGCCCCAGCATTTT. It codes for CASSYEPDGSNQPQHF.

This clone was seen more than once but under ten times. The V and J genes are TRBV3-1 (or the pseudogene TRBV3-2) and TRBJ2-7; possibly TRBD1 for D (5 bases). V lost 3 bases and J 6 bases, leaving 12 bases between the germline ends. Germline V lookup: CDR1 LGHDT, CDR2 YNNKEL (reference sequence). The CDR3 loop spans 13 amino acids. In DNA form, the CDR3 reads TGTGCCAGCAGCCAGGAAGACAGAGTCGAGCAGTACTTC. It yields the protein CASSQEDRVEQYF.

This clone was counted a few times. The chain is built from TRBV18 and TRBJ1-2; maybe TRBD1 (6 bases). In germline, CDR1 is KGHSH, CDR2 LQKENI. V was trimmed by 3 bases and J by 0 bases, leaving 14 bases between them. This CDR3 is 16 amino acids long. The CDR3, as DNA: TGTGCCAGCTCACCGAAAGACAGGTCCGCTAACTATGGCTACACCTTC. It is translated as CASSPKDRSANYGYTF.

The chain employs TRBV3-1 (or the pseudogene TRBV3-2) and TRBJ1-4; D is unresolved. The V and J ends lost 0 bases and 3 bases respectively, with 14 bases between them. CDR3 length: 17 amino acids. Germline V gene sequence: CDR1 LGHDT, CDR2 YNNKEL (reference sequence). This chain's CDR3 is CASSQDRMRSANEKLFF. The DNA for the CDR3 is TGTGCCAGCAGCCAAGATAGGATGAGGTCAGCTAATGAAAAACTGTTTTTT.

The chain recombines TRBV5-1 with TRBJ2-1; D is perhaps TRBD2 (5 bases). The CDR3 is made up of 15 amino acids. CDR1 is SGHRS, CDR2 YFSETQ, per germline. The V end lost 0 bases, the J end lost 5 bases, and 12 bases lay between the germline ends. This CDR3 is CASSLVSGLDNEQFF. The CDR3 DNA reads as TGCGCCAGCAGCTTGGTTTCGGGGTTAGACAATGAGCAGTTCTTC.